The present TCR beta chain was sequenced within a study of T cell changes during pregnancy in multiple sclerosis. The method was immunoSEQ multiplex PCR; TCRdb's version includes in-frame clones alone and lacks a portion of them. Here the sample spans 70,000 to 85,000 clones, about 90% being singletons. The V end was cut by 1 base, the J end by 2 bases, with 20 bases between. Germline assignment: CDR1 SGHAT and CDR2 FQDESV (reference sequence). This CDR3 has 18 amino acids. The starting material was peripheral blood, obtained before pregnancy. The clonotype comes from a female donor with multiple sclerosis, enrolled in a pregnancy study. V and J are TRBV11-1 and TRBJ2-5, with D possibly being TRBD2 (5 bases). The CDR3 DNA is TGTGCCAGCAGCTTAGTATCTATCGGCGGGTGGCAGCAAGAGACCCAGTACTTC. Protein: CASSLVSIGGWQQETQYF.